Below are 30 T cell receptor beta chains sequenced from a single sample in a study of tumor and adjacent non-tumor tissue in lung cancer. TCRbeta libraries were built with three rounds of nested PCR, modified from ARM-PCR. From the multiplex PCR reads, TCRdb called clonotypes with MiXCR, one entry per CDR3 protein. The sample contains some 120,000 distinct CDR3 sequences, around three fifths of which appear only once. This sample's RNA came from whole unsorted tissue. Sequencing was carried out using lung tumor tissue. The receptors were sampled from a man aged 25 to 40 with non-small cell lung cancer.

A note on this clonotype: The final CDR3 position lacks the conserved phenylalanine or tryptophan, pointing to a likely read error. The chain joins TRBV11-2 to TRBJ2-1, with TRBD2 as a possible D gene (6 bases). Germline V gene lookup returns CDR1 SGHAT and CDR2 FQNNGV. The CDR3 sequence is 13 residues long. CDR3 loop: CASNVTSFNVQFI. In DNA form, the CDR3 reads TGTGCCAGCAACGTGACTAGTTTCAATGTGCAGTTCATC.

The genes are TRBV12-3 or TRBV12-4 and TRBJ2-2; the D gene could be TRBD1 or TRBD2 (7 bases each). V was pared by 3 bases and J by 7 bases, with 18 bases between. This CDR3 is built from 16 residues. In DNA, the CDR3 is TGTGCCAGCAGTTTGGGGAGGGGAACAGGGGTCGGGGAGCTGTTTTTT. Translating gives CASSLGRGTGVGELFF.

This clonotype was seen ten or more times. The DNA for the CDR3 is TGTGCCAGCAGTTCTCAGAGAGATAACTATGGCTACACCTTC. Translation gives CASSSQRDNYGYTF. The chain carries TRBV6-2 or TRBV6-3 and TRBJ1-2; D ambiguous. This CDR3 comprises 14 residues. V lost 4 bases, J lost 1 base, and 10 bases lay in between. Germline values: CDR1 MNHEY, CDR2 SVGEGT.

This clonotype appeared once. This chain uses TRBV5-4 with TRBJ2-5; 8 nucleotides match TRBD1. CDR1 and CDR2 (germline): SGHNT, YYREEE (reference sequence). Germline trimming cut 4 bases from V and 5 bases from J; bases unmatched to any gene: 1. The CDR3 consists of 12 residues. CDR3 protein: CASSRDRETQYF. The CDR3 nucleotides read TGTGCCAGCAGCAGGGACAGGGAGACCCAGTACTTC.

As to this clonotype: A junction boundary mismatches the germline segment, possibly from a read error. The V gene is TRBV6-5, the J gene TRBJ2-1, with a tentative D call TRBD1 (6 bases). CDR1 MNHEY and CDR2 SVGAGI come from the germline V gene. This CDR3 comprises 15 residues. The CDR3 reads CAGSYWIEGDNGQFF. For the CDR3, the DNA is TGTGCCGGCAGTTACTGGATCGAGGGGGACAATGGGCAGTTCTTC.

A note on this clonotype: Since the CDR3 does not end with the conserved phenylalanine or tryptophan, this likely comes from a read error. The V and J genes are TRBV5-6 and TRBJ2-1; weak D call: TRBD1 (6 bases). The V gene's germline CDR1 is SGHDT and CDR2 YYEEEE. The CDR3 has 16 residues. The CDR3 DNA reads TGTGCCAGCAGCTTCCGTACGACAGGTCACTACAATGTGCAGTTCTAT. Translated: CASSFRTTGHYNVQFY.

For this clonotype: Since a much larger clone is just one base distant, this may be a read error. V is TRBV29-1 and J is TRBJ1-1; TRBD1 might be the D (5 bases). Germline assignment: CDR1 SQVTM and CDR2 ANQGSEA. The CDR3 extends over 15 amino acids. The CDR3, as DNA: TGCAGAGTTGAAGATCCATGGGGGGGGAACACTGAAGCTTTCTTT. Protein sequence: CRVEDPWGGNTEAFF.

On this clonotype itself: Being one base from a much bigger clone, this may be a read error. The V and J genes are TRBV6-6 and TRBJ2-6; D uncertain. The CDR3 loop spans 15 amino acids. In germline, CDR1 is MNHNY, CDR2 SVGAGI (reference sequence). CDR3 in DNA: TGTGACAGCACTGACGGTAGCTCTGGGGCCAACGTCCTGACTTTC. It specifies CDSTDGSSGANVLTF.

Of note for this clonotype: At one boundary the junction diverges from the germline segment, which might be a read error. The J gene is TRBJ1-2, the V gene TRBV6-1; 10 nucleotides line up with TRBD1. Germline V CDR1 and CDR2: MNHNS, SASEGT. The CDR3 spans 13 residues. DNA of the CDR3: TGTGCCAGCACTGACAGGGGGCTTGATGGTTACACCTTC. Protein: CASTDRGLDGYTF.

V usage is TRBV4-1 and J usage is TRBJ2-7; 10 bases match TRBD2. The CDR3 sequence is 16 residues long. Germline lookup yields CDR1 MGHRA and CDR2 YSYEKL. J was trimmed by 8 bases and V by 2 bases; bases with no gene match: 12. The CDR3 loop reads CASSQKPSGRAVQQYF. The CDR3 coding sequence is TGCGCCAGCAGCCAAAAACCTAGCGGGAGAGCCGTCCAGCAGTACTTC.

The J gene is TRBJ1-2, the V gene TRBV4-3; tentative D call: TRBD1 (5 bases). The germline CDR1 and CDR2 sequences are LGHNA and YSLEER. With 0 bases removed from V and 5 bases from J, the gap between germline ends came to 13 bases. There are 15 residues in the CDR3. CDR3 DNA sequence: TGCGCCAGCAGCCAAGACCAGGGACGGGGTTATGGCTACACCTTC. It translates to CASSQDQGRGYGYTF.

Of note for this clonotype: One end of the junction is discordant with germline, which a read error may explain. CDR3 nucleotides: TGCGCCGGCAGCTTGGGAGGTAGGGGTACAGATACTCAGTATTTT. Translated: CAGSLGGRGTDTQYF. V gene TRBV5-1 combines with J gene TRBJ2-3; possible D gene TRBD2, 6 bases. From germline, CDR1 is SGHRS and CDR2 YFSETQ. CDR3 length: 15 amino acids. The whole variable domain, remainder taken from reference TRBV5-1 and TRBJ2-3, is KAGVTQTPRYLIKTRGQQVTLSCSPISGHRSVSWYQQTPGQGLQFLFEYFSETQRNKGNFPGRFSGRQFSNSRSEMNVSTLELGDSALYLCAGSLGGRGTDTQYFGPGTRLTVL.

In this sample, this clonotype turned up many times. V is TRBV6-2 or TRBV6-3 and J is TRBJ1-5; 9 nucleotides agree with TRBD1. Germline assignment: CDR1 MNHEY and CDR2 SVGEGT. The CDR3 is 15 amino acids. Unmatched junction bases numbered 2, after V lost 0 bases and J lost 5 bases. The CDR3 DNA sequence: TGTGCCAGCAGTTACTCGACAGGGGGACATCAGCCCCAGCATTTT. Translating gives CASSYSTGGHQPQHF.

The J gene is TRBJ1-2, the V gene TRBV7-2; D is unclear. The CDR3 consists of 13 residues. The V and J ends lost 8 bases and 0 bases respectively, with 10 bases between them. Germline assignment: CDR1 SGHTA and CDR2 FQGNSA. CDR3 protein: CASGQTTNYGYTF. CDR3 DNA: TGTGCCAGCGGCCAGACGACTAACTATGGCTACACCTTC.

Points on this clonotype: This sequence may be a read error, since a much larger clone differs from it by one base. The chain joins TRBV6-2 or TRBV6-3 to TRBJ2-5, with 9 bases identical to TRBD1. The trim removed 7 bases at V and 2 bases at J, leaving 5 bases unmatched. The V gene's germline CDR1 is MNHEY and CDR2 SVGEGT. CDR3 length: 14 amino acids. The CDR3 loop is CASMGQGIQETQYF. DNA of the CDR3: TGTGCCAGCATGGGACAGGGAATACAAGAGACCCAGTACTTC.

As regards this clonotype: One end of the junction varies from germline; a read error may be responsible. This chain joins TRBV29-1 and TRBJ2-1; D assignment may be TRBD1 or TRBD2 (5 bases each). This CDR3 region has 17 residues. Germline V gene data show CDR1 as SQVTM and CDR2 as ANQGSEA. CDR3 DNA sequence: TGCTGCGTTCCCCCGAGAGGGGAAGCGAGAGGGCCCAATGAGCAGTTCTTC. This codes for CCVPPRGEARGPNEQFF.

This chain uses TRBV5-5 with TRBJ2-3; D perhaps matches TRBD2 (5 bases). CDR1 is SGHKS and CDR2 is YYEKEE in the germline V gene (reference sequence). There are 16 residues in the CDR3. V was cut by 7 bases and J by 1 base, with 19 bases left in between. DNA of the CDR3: TGTGCCAGCGGGCGACCGACTATGGATGGCACAGATACGCAGTATTTT. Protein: CASGRPTMDGTDTQYF.

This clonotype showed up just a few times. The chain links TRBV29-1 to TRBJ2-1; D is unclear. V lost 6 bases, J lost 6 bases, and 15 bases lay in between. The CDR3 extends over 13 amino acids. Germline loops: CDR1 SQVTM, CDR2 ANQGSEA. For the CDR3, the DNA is TGCAGCGTGCTAGTTTCCGGGCTCAATGAGCAGTTCTTC. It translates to CSVLVSGLNEQFF.

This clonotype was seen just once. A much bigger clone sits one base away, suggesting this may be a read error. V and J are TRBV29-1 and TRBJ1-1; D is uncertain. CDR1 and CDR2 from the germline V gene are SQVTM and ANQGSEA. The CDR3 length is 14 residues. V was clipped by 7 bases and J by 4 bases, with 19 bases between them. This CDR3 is CSGDQEALGTEAFF. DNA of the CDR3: TGCAGCGGAGACCAGGAGGCGTTGGGCACTGAAGCTTTCTTT.

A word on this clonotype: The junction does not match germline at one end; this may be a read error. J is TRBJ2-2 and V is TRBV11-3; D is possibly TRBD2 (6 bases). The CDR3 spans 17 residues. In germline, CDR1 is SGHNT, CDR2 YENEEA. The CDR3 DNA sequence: TGTACCAGCAGCCCTCGTCGGGGGTCTGGCTTGGGCGGGGAGCTGTTTTTT. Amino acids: CTSSPRRGSGLGGELFF. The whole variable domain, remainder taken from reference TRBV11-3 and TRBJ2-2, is EAGVVQSPRYKIIEKKQPVAFWCNPISGHNTLYWYLQNLGQGPELLIRYENEEAVDDSQLPKDRFSAERLKGVDSTLKIQPAELGDSAVYLCTSSPRRGSGLGGELFFGEGSRLTVL.

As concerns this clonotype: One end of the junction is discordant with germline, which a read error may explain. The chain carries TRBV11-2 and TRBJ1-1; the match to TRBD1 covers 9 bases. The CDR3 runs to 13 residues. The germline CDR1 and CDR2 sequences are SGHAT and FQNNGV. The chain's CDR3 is CTSSLGQGTETFF. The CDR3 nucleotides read TGTACCAGCAGCCTGGGACAGGGCACTGAAACTTTCTTT.

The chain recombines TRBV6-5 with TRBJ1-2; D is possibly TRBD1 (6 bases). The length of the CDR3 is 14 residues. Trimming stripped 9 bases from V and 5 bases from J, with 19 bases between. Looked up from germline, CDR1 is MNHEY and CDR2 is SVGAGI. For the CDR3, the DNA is TGTGCCAGGAGTCACGACAGGAGAAGGTATGGCTACACCTTC. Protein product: CARSHDRRRYGYTF.

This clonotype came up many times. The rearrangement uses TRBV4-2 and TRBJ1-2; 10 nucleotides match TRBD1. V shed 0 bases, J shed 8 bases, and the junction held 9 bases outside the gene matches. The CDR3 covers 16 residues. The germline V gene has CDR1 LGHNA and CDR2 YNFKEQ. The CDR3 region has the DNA TGTGCCAGCAGCCAAGATAGTGGCGGGACAGGGGACGGCTACACCTTC. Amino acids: CASSQDSGGTGDGYTF.

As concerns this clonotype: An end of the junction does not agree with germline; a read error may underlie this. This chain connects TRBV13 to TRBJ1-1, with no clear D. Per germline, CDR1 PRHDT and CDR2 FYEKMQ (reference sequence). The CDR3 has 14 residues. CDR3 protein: CASSLVAGNTEAFF. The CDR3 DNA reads TGTGCTAGCAGCTTAGTCGCAGGGAACACTGAAGCTTTCTTT.

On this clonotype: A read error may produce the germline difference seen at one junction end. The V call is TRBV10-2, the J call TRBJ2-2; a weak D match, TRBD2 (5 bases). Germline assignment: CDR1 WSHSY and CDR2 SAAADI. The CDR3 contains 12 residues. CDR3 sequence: CASISSLGKLFF. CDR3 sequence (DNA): TGCGCCAGTATAAGCTCTCTCGGGAAGCTGTTTTTT.

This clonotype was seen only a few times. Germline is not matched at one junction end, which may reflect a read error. CDR3 protein: CANTKGAVSNQPQHF. The CDR3 DNA follows: TGTGCCAACACCAAGGGGGCAGTTAGCAATCAACCCCAGCATTTT. The rearrangement uses TRBV6-2 or TRBV6-3 and TRBJ1-5, with TRBD1 matching 7 bases. The CDR3 runs to 15 residues. Germline CDR1 is MNHEY and CDR2 is SVGEGT.

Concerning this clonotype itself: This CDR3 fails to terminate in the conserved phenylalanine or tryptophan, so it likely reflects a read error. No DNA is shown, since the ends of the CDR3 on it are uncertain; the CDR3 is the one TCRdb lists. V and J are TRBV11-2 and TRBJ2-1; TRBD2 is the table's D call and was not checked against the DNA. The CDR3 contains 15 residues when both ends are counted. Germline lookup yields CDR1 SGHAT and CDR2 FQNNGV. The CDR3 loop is CASSFSSGSANEQFS.

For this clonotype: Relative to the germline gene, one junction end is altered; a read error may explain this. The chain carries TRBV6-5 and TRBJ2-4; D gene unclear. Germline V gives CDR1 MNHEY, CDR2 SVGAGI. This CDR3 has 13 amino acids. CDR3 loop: CGSRPLAKKIQYF. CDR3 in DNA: TGTGGCAGCAGGCCTTTAGCCAAAAAGATTCAGTATTTC.

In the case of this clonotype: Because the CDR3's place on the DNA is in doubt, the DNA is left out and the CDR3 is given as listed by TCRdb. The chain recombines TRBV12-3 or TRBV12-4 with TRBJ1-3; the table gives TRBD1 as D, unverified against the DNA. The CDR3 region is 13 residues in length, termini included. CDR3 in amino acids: CASRFGGGNTLYF.

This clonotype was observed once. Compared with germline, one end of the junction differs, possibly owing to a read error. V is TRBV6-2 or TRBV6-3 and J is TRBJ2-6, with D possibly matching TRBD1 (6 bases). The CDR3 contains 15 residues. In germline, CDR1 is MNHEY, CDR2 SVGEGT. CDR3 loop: CASSSRGSGANVMTF. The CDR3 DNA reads TGCGCCAGCAGTTCTAGGGGGTCCGGGGCCAACGTCATGACTTTC.